Described below is a single T cell receptor (beta chain) sequence and its context. Its target is not known. These data belong to a study of T cells in narcolepsy. Whole-study results and caveats: Reportedly, autoreactive clonotypes were serially detected in patients' blood but not controls'.

The length of the CDR3 is 16 residues. Trimming took 5 bases from V and 5 from J; bases not matched to a gene: 14. Germline values: CDR1 SNHLY, CDR2 FYNNEI. Sequenced by immunoSEQ multiplex PCR; TCRdb stores in-frame clones only, minus some. The data contain 25,000 to 35,000 clones, roughly four fifths of them singletons. The TCR sequence derives from a human donor with narcolepsy. The sequenced material came from CD45RA- memory CD4+ T cells from PBMCs. The chain employs TRBV2 and TRBJ2-5, with 7 bases that match TRBD2. DNA for the CDR3: TGTGCCAGCAGTCCCGGGGGGACGGGGGTCCGTGAGACCCAGTACTTC. Residues: CASSPGGTGVRETQYF.